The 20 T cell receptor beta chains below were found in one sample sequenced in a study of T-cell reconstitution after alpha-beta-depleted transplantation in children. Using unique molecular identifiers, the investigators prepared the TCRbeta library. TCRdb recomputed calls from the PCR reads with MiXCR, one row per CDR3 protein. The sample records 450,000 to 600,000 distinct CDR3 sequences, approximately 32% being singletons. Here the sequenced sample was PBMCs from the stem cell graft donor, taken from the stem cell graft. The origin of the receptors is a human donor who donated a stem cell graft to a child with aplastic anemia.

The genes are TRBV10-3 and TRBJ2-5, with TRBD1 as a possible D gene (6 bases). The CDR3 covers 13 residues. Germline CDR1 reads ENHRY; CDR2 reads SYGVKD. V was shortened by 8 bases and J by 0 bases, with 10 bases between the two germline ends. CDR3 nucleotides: TGTGCCATCCCCAGGGGTTACCAAGAGACCCAGTACTTC. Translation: CAIPRGYQETQYF.

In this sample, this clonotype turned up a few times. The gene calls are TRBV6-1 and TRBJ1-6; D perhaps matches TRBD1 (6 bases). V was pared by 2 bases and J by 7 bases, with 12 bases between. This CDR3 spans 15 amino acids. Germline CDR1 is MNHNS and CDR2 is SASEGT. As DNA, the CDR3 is TGTGCCAGCAGTGAAAGCGACAGGCGCAATTCACCCCTCCACTTT. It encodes CASSESDRRNSPLHF.

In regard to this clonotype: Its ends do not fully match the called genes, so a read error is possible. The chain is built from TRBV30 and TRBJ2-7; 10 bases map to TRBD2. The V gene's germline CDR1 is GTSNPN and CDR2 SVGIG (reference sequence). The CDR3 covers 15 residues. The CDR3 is CARSRPLAGFYEQYF. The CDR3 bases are TGTGCCCGGAGTCGGCCACTAGCGGGATTCTACGAGCAGTACTTC. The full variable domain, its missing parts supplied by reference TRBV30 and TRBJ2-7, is SQTIHQWPATLVQPVGSPLSLECTVEGTSNPNLYWYRQAAGRGLQLLFYSVGIGQISSEVPQNLSASRPQDRQFILSSKKLLLSDSGFYLCARSRPLAGFYEQYFGPGTRLTVT.

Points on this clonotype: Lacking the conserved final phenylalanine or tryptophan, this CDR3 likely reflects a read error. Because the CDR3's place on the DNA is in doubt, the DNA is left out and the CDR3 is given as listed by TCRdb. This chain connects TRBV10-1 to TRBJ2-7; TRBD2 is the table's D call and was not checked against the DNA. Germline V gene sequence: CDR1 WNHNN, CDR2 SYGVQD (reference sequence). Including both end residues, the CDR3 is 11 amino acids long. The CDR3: CASRPGLAGGI.

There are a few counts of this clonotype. CDR3 sequence reads: CASSQDIRDYLNNEQFF. CDR3 nucleotides: TGCGCCAGCAGCCAAGATATTCGGGACTACCTAAACAATGAGCAGTTCTTC. The V gene is TRBV4-3, the J gene TRBJ2-1; 7 bases agree with TRBD2. Germline V gives CDR1 LGHNA, CDR2 YSLEER. J was trimmed by 5 bases and V by 0 bases; bases with no gene match: 10. The length of the CDR3 is 17 residues.

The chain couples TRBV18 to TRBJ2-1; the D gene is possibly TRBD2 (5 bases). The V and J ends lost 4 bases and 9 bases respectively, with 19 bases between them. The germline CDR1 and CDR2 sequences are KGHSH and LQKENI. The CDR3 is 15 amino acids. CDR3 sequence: CASSLFEPRGGEQFF. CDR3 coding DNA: TGTGCCAGCTCACTATTCGAACCGCGAGGAGGTGAGCAGTTCTTC.

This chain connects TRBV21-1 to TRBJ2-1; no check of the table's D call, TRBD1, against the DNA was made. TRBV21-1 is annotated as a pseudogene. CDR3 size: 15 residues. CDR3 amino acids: CASLARGRSYNEQFF. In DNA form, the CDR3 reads TGTGCCAGCTTAGCAAGGGGCCGCTCCTACAATGAGCAGTTCTTC.

The CDR3, as DNA: TGTGCCAGCAGCCAAAGATTTACGAACACCGGGGAGCTGTTTTTT. Translating gives CASSQRFTNTGELFF. V is TRBV14 and J is TRBJ2-2; D call uncertain. Germline V gene sequence: CDR1 SGHDN, CDR2 FVKESK. The CDR3 sequence is 15 residues long. V was shortened by 2 bases and J by 0 bases, with 7 bases between the two germline ends.

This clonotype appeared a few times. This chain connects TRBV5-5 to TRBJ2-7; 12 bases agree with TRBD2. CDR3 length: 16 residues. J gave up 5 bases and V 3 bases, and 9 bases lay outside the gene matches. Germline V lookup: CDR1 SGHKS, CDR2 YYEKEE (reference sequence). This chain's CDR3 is CASSSPLTSGRDEQYF. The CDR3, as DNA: TGTGCCAGCAGCTCACCCCTGACTAGCGGGAGAGACGAGCAGTACTTC.

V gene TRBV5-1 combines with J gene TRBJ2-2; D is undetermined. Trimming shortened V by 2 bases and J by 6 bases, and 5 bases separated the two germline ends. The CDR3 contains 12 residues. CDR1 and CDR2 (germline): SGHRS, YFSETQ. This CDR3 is CASSLDPGELFF. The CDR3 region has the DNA TGCGCCAGCAGCTTAGACCCCGGGGAGCTGTTTTTT.

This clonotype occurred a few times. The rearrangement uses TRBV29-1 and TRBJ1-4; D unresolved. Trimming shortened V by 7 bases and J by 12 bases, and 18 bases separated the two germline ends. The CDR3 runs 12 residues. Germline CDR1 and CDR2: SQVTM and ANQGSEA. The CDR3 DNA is TGCAGCGCACGACCGAACGCGAGGGAACTGTTTTTT. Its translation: CSARPNARELFF.

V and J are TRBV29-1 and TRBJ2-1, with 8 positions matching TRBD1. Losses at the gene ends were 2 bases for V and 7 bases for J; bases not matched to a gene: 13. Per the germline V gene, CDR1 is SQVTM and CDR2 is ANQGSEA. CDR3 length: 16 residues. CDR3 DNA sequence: TGCAGCGTTGAACTGGGGGGCAGGGGGCGCATGAATGAGCAGTTCTTC. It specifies CSVELGGRGRMNEQFF.

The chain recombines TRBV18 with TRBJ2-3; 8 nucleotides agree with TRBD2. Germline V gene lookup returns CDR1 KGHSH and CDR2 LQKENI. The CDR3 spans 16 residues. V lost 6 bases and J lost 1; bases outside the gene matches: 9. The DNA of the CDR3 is TGTGCCAGCTCCCCGTCAGCGGGAGCCGGCACAGATACGCAGTATTTT. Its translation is CASSPSAGAGTDTQYF.

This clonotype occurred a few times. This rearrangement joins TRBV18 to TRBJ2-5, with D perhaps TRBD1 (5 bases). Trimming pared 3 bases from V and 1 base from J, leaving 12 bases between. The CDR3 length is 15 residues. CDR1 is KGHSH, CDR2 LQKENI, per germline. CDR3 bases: TGTGCCAGCTCACCGCTCACAGGTCTCCAAGAGACCCAGTACTTC. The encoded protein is CASSPLTGLQETQYF.

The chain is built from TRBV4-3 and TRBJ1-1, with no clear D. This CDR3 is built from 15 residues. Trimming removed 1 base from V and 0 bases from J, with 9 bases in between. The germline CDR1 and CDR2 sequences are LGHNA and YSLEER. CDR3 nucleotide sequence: TGCGCCAGCAGCCAAGGGGCCACCTTGAACACTGAAGCTTTCTTT. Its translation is CASSQGATLNTEAFF.

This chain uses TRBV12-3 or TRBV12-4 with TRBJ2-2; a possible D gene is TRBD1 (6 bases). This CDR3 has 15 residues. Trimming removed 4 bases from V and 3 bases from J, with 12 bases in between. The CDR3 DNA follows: TGTGCCAGCAGTTCTAACAGGGATTACACCGGGGAGCTGTTTTTT. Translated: CASSSNRDYTGELFF.

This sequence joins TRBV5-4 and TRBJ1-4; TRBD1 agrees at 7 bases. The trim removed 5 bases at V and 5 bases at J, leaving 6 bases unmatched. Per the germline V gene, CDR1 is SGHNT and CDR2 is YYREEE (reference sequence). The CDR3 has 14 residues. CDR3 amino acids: CASSQGQRNEKLFF. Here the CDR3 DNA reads TGTGCCAGCAGTCAGGGACAGCGGAATGAAAAACTGTTTTTT.

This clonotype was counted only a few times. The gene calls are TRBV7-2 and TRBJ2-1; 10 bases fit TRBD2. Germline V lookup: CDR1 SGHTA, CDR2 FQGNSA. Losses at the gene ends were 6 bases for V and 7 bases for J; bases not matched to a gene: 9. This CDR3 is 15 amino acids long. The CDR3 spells CASSSLAGILNEQFF. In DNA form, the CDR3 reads TGTGCCAGCAGTTCACTAGCGGGAATATTGAATGAGCAGTTCTTC.

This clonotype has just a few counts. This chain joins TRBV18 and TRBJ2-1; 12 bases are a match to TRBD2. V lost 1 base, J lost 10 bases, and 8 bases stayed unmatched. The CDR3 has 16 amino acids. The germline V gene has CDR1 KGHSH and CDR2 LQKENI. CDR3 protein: CASSPQASGRAEEQFF. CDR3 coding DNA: TGTGCCAGCTCACCACAGGCTAGCGGGAGGGCCGAGGAGCAGTTCTTC.

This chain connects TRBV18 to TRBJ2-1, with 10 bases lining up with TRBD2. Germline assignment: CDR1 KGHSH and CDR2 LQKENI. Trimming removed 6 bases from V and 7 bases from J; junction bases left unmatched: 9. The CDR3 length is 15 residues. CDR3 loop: CASSHLAGDENEQFF. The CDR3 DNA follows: TGTGCCAGCTCGCACCTAGCGGGAGACGAAAATGAGCAGTTCTTC.